The 27 T cell receptor beta chains below were found in one sample sequenced in a study of blood T cell repertoires in COVID-19. The assay was immunoSEQ multiplex PCR, and TCRdb's table has in-frame clones only and misses some. Among some 94,000 clones, just under 90% were seen once, and the ten largest hold just over 15%. The sample consisted of peripheral blood. These receptors were taken from a human donor in a cohort sampled during active COVID-19.

This chain connects TRBV2 to TRBJ2-3, with 10 positions matching TRBD2. The germline CDR1 and CDR2 sequences are SNHLY and FYNNEI. The V and J ends lost 7 bases and 6 bases, in that order; junction bases with no gene match: 16. This CDR3 is 17 amino acids long. The CDR3 is CASIGRNLAGEGDTQYF. CDR3 bases: TGTGCCAGCATAGGACGGAATCTAGCGGGAGAGGGGGATACGCAGTATTTT.

The chain links TRBV4-2 to TRBJ2-5; D unresolved. V was cut by 3 bases and J by 2 bases, with 19 bases left in between. This CDR3 region has 17 residues. Germline V gives CDR1 LGHNA, CDR2 YNFKEQ. CDR3 sequence reads: CASSHRISGSRQETQYF. CDR3 nucleotide sequence: TGTGCCAGCAGCCACAGAATATCCGGGTCGAGGCAAGAGACCCAGTACTTC.

V gene TRBV7-2 combines with J gene TRBJ2-5, with TRBD2 identical over 9 bases. This CDR3 has 16 amino acids. V gave up 4 bases and J gave up 5 bases; unmatched junction bases: 11. CDR1 SGHTA and CDR2 FQGNSA come from the germline V gene. The DNA for the CDR3 is TGTGCCAGCAGCTGGAGGGGACTAGCAGGGGGTGAGACCCAGTACTTC. Its protein product is CASSWRGLAGGETQYF.

The chain combines TRBV7-2 with TRBJ2-7, with TRBD2 matching over 8 bases. There are 14 residues in the CDR3. The V gene end was trimmed by 3 bases and the J gene end by 4 bases; junction bases not matched to a gene: 5. From germline, CDR1 is SGHTA and CDR2 FQGNSA. CDR3 DNA sequence: TGTGCCAGCAGCTTGGCGACTAGCGAATACGAGCAGTACTTC. This translates into CASSLATSEYEQYF.

The chain couples TRBV27 to TRBJ2-7; 8 bases line up with TRBD2. J lost 7 bases, V lost 0 bases, and 17 bases had no gene match. CDR3 size: 18 residues. Germline V gene lookup returns CDR1 MNHEY and CDR2 SMNVEV (reference sequence). The CDR3 DNA reads TGTGCCAGCAGTTTATCGCCCCACTGGCGGGAGGTCCGGGGAGAGCAGTACTTC. Translated: CASSLSPHWREVRGEQYF.

The chain joins TRBV3-1 (or the pseudogene TRBV3-2) to TRBJ1-5; D uncertain. V was shortened by 6 bases and J by 7 bases, with 31 bases between the two germline ends. The CDR3 has 19 amino acids. From germline, CDR1 is LGHDT and CDR2 YNNKEL (reference sequence). The CDR3 region is CASSPSLYKARGMGQPQHF. The CDR3 DNA reads as TGTGCCAGCAGTCCAAGCCTTTATAAGGCCCGGGGTATGGGACAGCCCCAGCATTTT.

This chain uses TRBV15 with TRBJ2-7, with a possible D match to TRBD1 (6 bases). The CDR3 totals 13 residues. Germline CDR1 is LNHNV and CDR2 is YYDKDF (reference sequence). V gave up 2 bases and J gave up 5 bases, with 10 bases separating them. The CDR3 sequence is CATSRTGFNEQYF. The DNA for the CDR3 is TGTGCCACCAGCAGAACAGGGTTCAACGAGCAGTACTTC.

This clone appeared once. The rearrangement joins TRBV6-5 to TRBJ2-7, with D possibly matching TRBD2 (6 bases). Germline CDR1 reads MNHEY; CDR2 reads SVGAGI. The germline V and J ends were trimmed by 8 bases and 3 bases, with 14 bases remaining between them. The CDR3 covers 13 residues. The DNA of the CDR3 is TGTGCCAGCTCGCAGGGACTTAACTACGAGCAGTACTTC. Translated: CASSQGLNYEQYF.

The gene calls are TRBV25-1 and TRBJ1-1, with D possibly TRBD1 on 6 matching bases. The CDR3 spans 15 residues. Germline lookup yields CDR1 MGHDK and CDR2 SYGVNS. Trimming cost V 6 bases and J 5 bases, with 19 bases left between them. The CDR3 nucleotides are TGTGCCAGCAGCGAGGGATGGGGGCAATGGACTGAAGCTTTCTTT. Its translation is CASSEGWGQWTEAFF.

The chain couples TRBV25-1 to TRBJ2-1, with 9 bases aligning to TRBD2. J lost 4 bases, V lost 2 bases, and 3 bases had no gene match. The CDR3 is 15 amino acids. Germline lookup yields CDR1 MGHDK and CDR2 SYGVNS. CDR3 in amino acids: CASSERGRAYNEQFF. DNA of the CDR3: TGTGCCAGCAGTGAACGCGGGAGGGCTTACAATGAGCAGTTCTTC.

V gene TRBV7-8 combines with J gene TRBJ1-1; weak D call: TRBD1 (5 bases). Trimming took off 2 bases at V and 1 base at J, with 20 bases between the two ends. CDR3 length: 18 amino acids. Germline V gene data show CDR1 as SGHVS and CDR2 as FQNEAQ. In nucleotides, the CDR3 is TGTGCCAGCAGCTTACTGTTCAGGGCCCAGGAAGGGAACACTGAAGCTTTCTTT. This codes for CASSLLFRAQEGNTEAFF.

V usage is TRBV19 and J usage is TRBJ2-6; TRBD1 aligns across 9 bases. Unmatched junction bases numbered 9, after V lost 3 bases and J lost 0 bases. Germline loops: CDR1 LNHDA, CDR2 SQIVND (reference sequence). The CDR3 contains 19 residues. CDR3 amino acids: CASSMGTGTASSGANVLTF. The DNA for the CDR3 is TGTGCCAGTAGTATGGGGACAGGGACAGCGAGCTCTGGGGCCAACGTCCTGACTTTC.

The gene calls are TRBV30 and TRBJ2-2; the D gene is possibly TRBD1 (6 bases). CDR1 is GTSNPN and CDR2 is SVGIG in the germline V gene (reference sequence). The CDR3 is made up of 14 amino acids. V was trimmed by 3 bases and J by 6 bases, leaving 14 bases between them. CDR3 coding DNA: TGTGCCTGGAGAACGCAGGGGTCGGCCGGGGAGCTGTTTTTT. It specifies CAWRTQGSAGELFF.

The genes are TRBV10-1 and TRBJ2-3; the D is unclear. This CDR3 has 16 residues. Trimming stripped 1 base from V and 4 bases from J, with 15 bases between. The germline CDR1 and CDR2 sequences are WNHNN and SYGVQD (reference sequence). The CDR3: CASSEYAALEADTQYF. The CDR3 DNA is TGCGCCAGCAGTGAGTATGCGGCGTTGGAAGCAGATACGCAGTATTTT.

This sequence joins TRBV10-3 and TRBJ2-7; possibly TRBD2 for D (5 bases). V gave up 6 bases and J gave up 7 bases, with 10 bases separating them. The CDR3 sequence is 11 residues long. From germline, CDR1 is ENHRY and CDR2 SYGVKD. The CDR3 is CAIRETREQYF. Here the CDR3 DNA reads TGTGCCATCAGAGAAACTAGGGAGCAGTACTTC.

The chain uses TRBV5-4 and TRBJ1-2; possible D gene TRBD1, 5 bases. CDR1 SGHNT and CDR2 YYREEE come from the germline V gene (reference sequence). The CDR3 contains 14 residues. V lost 4 bases and J lost 2, with 12 bases in between. CDR3 nucleotides: TGTGCCAGCAGCATAGACAGTAGCAACTATGGCTACACCTTC. Its translation is CASSIDSSNYGYTF.

V usage is TRBV25-1 and J usage is TRBJ2-1, with 7 bases lining up with TRBD1. V shed 7 bases, J shed 9 bases, and the junction held 12 bases outside the gene matches. The CDR3 is 14 residues long. The germline V gene encodes CDR1 MGHDK and CDR2 SYGVNS. CDR3 amino acids: CASTRDSWLSEQFF. CDR3 in DNA: TGTGCCAGCACCCGGGACAGCTGGTTAAGTGAGCAGTTCTTC. Filled out from reference TRBV25-1 and TRBJ2-1, the complete variable domain reads EADIYQTPRYLVIGTGKKITLECSQTMGHDKMYWYQQDPGMELHLIHYSYGVNSTEKGDLSSESTVSRIRTEHFPLTLESARPSHTSQYLCASTRDSWLSEQFFGPGTRLTVL.

The gene calls are TRBV27 and TRBJ1-1, with TRBD1 as a possible D gene (6 bases). CDR1 is MNHEY and CDR2 is SMNVEV in the germline V gene (reference sequence). The CDR3 covers 14 residues. Trimming removed 0 bases from V and 5 bases from J, with 10 bases in between. The CDR3, as DNA: TGTGCCAGCAGTTTATCGTTGAGGGGGACTGAAGCTTTCTTT. It is translated as CASSLSLRGTEAFF.

This clone occurred a few times. The rearrangement links TRBV10-1 to TRBJ1-6, with D unresolved. This CDR3 has 16 residues. Per germline, CDR1 WNHNN and CDR2 SYGVQD (reference sequence). V lost 7 bases and J lost 0, with 13 bases in between. The CDR3 DNA sequence: TGCGCCAGCAATCGCGTCCCAAGCTCCTATAATTCACCCCTCCACTTT. Protein sequence: CASNRVPSSYNSPLHF.

The chain joins TRBV7-9 to TRBJ1-4; TRBD1 agrees at 8 bases. Germline assignment: CDR1 SEHNR and CDR2 FQNEAQ (reference sequence). The V segment lost 3 bases and the J segment 8 bases; nucleotides outside the gene matches: 11. The CDR3 is 16 residues long. CDR3 sequence (DNA): TGTGCCAGCAGCTTTATACCGGGACAGGTTGAAGAAAAACTGTTTTTT. Protein product: CASSFIPGQVEEKLFF.

The chain employs TRBV11-3 and TRBJ2-1; TRBD2 agrees at 12 bases. J gave up 8 bases and V 2 bases, and 4 bases lay outside the gene matches. CDR1 is SGHNT and CDR2 is YENEEA in the germline V gene. CDR3 size: 15 residues. CDR3 residues: CASSLTSGGSDEQFF. In nucleotides, the CDR3 is TGTGCCAGCAGCTTAACTAGCGGGGGGAGCGATGAGCAGTTCTTC.

Only a few counts were recorded for this clone. The chain combines TRBV6-2 or TRBV6-3 with TRBJ2-5, with no clear D. Trimming stripped 2 bases from V and 1 base from J, with 11 bases between. Germline-derived CDR1 and CDR2 are MNHEY and SVGEGT. The CDR3 runs 15 residues. The CDR3: CASSYLIYLQETQYF. In DNA, the CDR3 is TGTGCCAGCAGTTACCTAATCTACCTCCAAGAGACCCAGTACTTC.

Regarding this clone: At the DNA level, this CDR3 is encoded by other sequences in the same sample as well. The chain is built from TRBV5-4 and TRBJ2-1, with TRBD2 as a possible D gene (6 bases). CDR3 length: 15 residues. Germline values: CDR1 SGHNT, CDR2 YYREEE (reference sequence). Between the trimmed V and J ends, which lost 4 bases and 0 bases, there was a span of 11 bases. CDR3 amino acids: CASSRDSSSYNEQFF. DNA of the CDR3: TGTGCCAGCAGCCGGGACTCAAGCTCCTACAATGAGCAGTTCTTC. Using reference TRBV5-4 and TRBJ2-1 for the parts outside the CDR3, the full variable domain is ETGVTQSPTHLIKTRGQQVTLRCSSQSGHNTVSWYQQALGQGPQFIFQYYREEENGRGNFPPRFSGLQFPNYSSELNVNALELDDSALYLCASSRDSSSYNEQFFGPGTRLTVL.

CDR3 loop: CASSRGQGAGNTIYF. The CDR3 DNA reads TGTGCCAGCAGTAGGGGACAGGGAGCAGGAAACACCATATATTTT. The rearrangement uses TRBV27 and TRBJ1-3; 9 bases match TRBD1. Germline V CDR1 and CDR2: MNHEY, SMNVEV (reference sequence). The CDR3 covers 15 residues. Unmatched junction bases numbered 6, after V lost 5 bases and J lost 4 bases.

This sequence joins TRBV7-8 and TRBJ1-5, with D maybe TRBD1 (6 bases). V shed 2 bases and J shed 1 base, with 12 bases lying between them. From germline, CDR1 is SGHVS and CDR2 FQNEAQ. The CDR3 is 16 residues long. This CDR3 is CASSLMNRASNQPQHF. CDR3 coding DNA: TGTGCCAGCAGCTTAATGAACAGGGCCAGCAATCAGCCCCAGCATTTT.

The rearrangement joins TRBV19 to TRBJ1-4; the D is unclear. The V end was cut by 6 bases, the J end by 5 bases, with 13 bases between. Per germline, CDR1 LNHDA and CDR2 SQIVND (reference sequence). CDR3 length: 14 amino acids. As DNA, the CDR3 is TGTGCCAGTAGCAGCGGGTCGTTAAATGAAAAACTGTTTTTT. Encoded protein: CASSSGSLNEKLFF.

The chain links TRBV7-9 to TRBJ1-2; 7 bases fit TRBD1. V lost 5 bases to trimming and J lost 7 bases; unmatched junction nucleotides: 13. CDR1 SEHNR and CDR2 FQNEAQ come from the germline V gene (reference sequence). The CDR3 sequence is 15 residues long. The CDR3 region has the DNA TGTGCCAGCAGCGAGAGAGGGGGCGCCGGTCGTGGCTACACCTTC. This gives the protein CASSERGGAGRGYTF.